This T cell receptor (beta chain) was sequenced for a study of T-cell reconstitution after alpha-beta-depleted transplantation in children. Study observations and caveats: Several hundred expanded graft clones reportedly gave rise to the alpha-beta T cells present about two months after transplant. After one year, T-cell counts and TCRbeta diversity mostly came from new T cells. Several patients had high TCRbeta diversity at day 60; it came from surviving recipient T cells and thymic progenitors.

The authors prepared the TCRbeta library with unique molecular identifiers. In TCRdb, the PCR reads were re-called with MiXCR into one record per CDR3 protein. The sample consists of hundreds of thousands of distinct CDR3 sequences, roughly 13% of them appearing once. The V gene lost 3 bases and the J gene lost 0 bases, with 9 bases spanning the gap. This CDR3 comprises 16 residues. On this clonotype itself: Its antigen remains unidentified.

This TCR was sampled from a male patient under 18 who had a stem cell transplant for acute myeloid leukemia, so the T cells may come from the graft donor. The sequenced sample was PBMCs, mostly from graft donor cells, obtained 360 days after TCRalphabeta/CD19-depleted stem cell transplant. The V and J genes are TRBV12-3 or TRBV12-4 and TRBJ1-6; D not resolved. CDR3 in DNA: TGTGCCAGCAGTTTTGACGCAGGCTCCTATAATTCACCCCTCCACTTT. It is translated as CASSFDAGSYNSPLHF.